The present entry profiles one TCR beta chain with its context. The antigen is undetermined. TCRdb fed the reads into MiXCR, producing one record per CDR3 protein. The table lists about 920,000 distinct CDR3 sequences, roughly 30% of them singletons. CDR1 is MRHNA and CDR2 is SNTAGT in the germline V gene. V lost 4 bases and J lost 8, with 21 bases in between. This CDR3 spans 16 amino acids. This entry comes from a study of T cell repertoires in cytomegalovirus infection. About the study: Public TCR beta signature analysis indicated the presence of both CMV infection and matching HLA type.

This sample comprised cultured CD8+ T cells from PBMCs, obtained from culture after CMV antigen stimulation. The chain joins TRBV6-4 to TRBJ2-1, with D perhaps TRBD2 (7 bases). The sequence came from a human donor in good health (CMV status not recorded). Some clones in this sample may be carry-over from other donors' samples. CDR3 sequence: CASSVGGRGSGDEQFF. CDR3 nucleotides: TGTGCCAGCAGTGTGGGGGGGCGGGGGAGCGGCGATGAGCAGTTCTTC.